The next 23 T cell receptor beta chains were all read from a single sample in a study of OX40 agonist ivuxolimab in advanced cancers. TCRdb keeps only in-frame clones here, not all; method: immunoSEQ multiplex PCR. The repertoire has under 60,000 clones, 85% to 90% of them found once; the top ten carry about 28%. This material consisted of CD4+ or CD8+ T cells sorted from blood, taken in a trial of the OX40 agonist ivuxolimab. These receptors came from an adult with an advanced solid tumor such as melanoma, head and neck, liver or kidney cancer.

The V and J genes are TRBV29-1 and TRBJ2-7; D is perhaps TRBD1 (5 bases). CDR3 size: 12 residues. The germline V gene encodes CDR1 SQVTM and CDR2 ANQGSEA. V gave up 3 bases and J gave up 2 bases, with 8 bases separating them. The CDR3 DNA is TGCAGCGTTGAGGTCAGGGCCTACGAGCAGTACTTC. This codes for CSVEVRAYEQYF.

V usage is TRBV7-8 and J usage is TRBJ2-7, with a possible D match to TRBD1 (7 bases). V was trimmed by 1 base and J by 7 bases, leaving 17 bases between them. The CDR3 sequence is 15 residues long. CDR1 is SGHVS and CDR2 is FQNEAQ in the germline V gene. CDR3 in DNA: TGTGCCAGCAGCTTAGGCAGGGGGGCTCGATGGGAGCAGTACTTC. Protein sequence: CASSLGRGARWEQYF.

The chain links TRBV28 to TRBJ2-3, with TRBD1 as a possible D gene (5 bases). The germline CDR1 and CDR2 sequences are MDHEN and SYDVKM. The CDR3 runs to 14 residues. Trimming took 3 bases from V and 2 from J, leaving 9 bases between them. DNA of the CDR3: TGTGCCAGCAGTTTCAGGGTTTCCACAGATACGCAGTATTTT. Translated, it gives CASSFRVSTDTQYF.

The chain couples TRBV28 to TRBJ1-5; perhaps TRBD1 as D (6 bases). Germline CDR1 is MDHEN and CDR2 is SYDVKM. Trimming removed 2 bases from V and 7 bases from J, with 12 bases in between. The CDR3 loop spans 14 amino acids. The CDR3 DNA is TGTGCCAGCAGTTTACCCGGGACAACCCAGCCCCAGCATTTT. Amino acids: CASSLPGTTQPQHF.

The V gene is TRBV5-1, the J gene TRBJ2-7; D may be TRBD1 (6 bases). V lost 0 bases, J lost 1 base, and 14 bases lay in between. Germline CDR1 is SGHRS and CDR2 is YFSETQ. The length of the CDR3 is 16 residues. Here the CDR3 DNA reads TGCGCCAGCAGCTTGGACGGGACATCAATATCCTACGAGCAGTACTTC. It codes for CASSLDGTSISYEQYF.

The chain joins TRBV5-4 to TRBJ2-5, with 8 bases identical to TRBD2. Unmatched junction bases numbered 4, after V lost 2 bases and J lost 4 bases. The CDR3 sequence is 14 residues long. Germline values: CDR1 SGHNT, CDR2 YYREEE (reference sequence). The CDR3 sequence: CASSFRGGRETQYF. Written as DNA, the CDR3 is TGTGCCAGCAGCTTCCGGGGGGGCAGAGAGACCCAGTACTTC.

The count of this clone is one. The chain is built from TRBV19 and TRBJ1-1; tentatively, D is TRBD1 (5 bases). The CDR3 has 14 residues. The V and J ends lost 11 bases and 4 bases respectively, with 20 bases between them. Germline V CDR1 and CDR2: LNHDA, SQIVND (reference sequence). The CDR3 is CASSQGAAVTEAFF. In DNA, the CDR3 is TGTGCCTCCTCCCAAGGGGCTGCGGTCACTGAAGCTTTCTTT.

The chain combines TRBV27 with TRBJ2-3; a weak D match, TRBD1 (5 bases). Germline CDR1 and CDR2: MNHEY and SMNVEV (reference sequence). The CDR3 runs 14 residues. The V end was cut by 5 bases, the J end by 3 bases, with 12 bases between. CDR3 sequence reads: CASSRGGRTDTQYF. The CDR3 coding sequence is TGTGCCAGCAGTAGGGGCGGAAGAACAGATACGCAGTATTTT.

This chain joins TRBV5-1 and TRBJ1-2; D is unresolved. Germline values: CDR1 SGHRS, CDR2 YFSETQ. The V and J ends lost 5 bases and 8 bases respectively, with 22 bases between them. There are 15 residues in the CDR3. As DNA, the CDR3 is TGCGCCAGCAGTCCTACAAGGGCCAAGCTGGAGGGCTACACCTTC. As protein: CASSPTRAKLEGYTF.

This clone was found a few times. The CDR3 spells CASSFGAPNSPLHF. As DNA, the CDR3 is TGTGCCAGCAGTTTTGGGGCACCTAATTCACCCCTCCACTTT. The chain combines TRBV27 with TRBJ1-6; weak D call: TRBD1 (5 bases). Germline-derived CDR1 and CDR2 are MNHEY and SMNVEV (reference sequence). Trimming left V 3 bases short and J 6 bases short, with 9 bases between. CDR3 size: 14 residues.

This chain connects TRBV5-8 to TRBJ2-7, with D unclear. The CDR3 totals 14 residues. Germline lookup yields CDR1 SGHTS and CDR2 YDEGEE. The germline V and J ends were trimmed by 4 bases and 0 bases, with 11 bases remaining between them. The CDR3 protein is CASSPDGSSYEQYF. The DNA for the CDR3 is TGTGCCAGCAGCCCGGACGGATCCTCCTACGAGCAGTACTTC.

The CDR3 loop is CASNSGDTGELFF. In DNA, the CDR3 is TGTGCCAGCAACAGCGGCGACACCGGGGAGCTGTTTTTT. The V call is TRBV2, the J call TRBJ2-2, with a weak D call TRBD2 (5 bases). The CDR3 covers 13 residues. From germline, CDR1 is SNHLY and CDR2 FYNNEI. V lost 7 bases and J lost 3, with 9 bases in between.

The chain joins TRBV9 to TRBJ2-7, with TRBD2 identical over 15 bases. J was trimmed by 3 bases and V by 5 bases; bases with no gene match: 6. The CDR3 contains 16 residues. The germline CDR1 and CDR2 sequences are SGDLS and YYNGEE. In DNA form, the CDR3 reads TGTGCCAGCAGTGCCGGACTAGCGGGGGGGAACTACGAGCAGTACTTC. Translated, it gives CASSAGLAGGNYEQYF.

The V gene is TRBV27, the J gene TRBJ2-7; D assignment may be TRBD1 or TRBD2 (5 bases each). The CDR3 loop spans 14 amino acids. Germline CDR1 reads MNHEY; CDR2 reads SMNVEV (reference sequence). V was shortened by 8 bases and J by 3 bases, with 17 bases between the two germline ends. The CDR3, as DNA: TGTGCCAGCGCGCATAGGGGACGGATCTACGAGCAGTACTTC. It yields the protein CASAHRGRIYEQYF.

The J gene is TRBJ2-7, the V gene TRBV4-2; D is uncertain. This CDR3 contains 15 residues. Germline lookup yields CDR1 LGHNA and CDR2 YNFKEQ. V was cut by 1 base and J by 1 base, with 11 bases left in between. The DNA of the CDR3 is TGTGCCAGCAGCCAAGCCCGTAGTTCTTCCTACGAGCAGTACTTC. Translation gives CASSQARSSSYEQYF.

This chain's CDR3 is CASSKVLGPPREQYF. As DNA, the CDR3 is TGTGCCAGCAGCAAAGTCCTTGGACCACCCAGGGAGCAGTACTTC. This chain connects TRBV21-1 to TRBJ2-7. TRBV21-1 is recorded as a pseudogene. This CDR3 has 15 amino acids.

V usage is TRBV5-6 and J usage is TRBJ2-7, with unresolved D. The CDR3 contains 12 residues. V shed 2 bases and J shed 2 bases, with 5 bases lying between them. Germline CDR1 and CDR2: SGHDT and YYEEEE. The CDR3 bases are TGTGCCAGCAGCTTTGGAGCCTACGAGCAGTACTTC. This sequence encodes CASSFGAYEQYF.

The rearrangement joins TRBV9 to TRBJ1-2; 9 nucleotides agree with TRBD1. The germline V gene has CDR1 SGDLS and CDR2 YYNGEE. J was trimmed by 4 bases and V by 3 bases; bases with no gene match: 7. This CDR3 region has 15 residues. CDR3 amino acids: CASSEGTGWAYGYTF. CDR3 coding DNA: TGTGCCAGCAGCGAGGGGACAGGGTGGGCCTATGGCTACACCTTC.

The CDR3 loop reads CASSATGTNSQETQYF. The DNA for the CDR3 is TGTGCCAGCAGTGCAACCGGGACTAACAGCCAAGAGACCCAGTACTTC. V gene TRBV2 combines with J gene TRBJ2-5; TRBD2 aligns across 7 bases. The CDR3 extends over 16 amino acids. CDR1 and CDR2 (germline): SNHLY, FYNNEI. V gave up 4 bases and J gave up 1 base; unmatched junction bases: 9.

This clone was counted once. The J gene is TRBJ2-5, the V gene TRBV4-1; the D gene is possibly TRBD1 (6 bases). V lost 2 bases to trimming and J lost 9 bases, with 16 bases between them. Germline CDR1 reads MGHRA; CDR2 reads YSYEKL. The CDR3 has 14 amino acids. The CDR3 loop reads CASSQSVTSGAQYF. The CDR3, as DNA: TGCGCCAGCAGCCAAAGCGTTACCTCAGGGGCCCAGTACTTC.

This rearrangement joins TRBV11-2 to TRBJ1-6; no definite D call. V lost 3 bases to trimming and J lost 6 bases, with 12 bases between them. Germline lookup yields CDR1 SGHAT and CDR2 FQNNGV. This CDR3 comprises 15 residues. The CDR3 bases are TGTGCCAGCAGCTTGGAGGCCGGGGTTAATTCACCCCTCCACTTT. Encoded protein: CASSLEAGVNSPLHF.

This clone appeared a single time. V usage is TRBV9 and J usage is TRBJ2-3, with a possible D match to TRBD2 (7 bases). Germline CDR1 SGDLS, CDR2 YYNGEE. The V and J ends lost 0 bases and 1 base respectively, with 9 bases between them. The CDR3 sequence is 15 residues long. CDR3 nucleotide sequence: TGTGCCAGCAGCGTAGGGGGGGGCGGCACAGATACGCAGTATTTT. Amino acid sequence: CASSVGGGGTDTQYF.

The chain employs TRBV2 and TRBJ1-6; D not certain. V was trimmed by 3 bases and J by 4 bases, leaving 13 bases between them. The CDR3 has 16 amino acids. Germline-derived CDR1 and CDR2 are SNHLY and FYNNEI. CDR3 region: CASSDWSAGYNSPLHF. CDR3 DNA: TGTGCCAGCAGTGACTGGTCGGCGGGGTATAATTCACCCCTCCACTTT. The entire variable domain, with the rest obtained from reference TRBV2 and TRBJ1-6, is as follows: EPEVTQTPSHQVTQMGQEVILRCVPISNHLYFYWYRQILGQKVEFLVSFYNNEISEKSEIFDDQFSVERPDGSNFTLKIRSTKLEDSAMYFCASSDWSAGYNSPLHFGNGTRLTVT.